Shown below are 27 T cell receptor beta chains from a single sample sequenced in a study of blood T cells in healthy people across ages. Primers used in a second PCR of about 6 to 12 cycles were a sample-barcoded 5' primer and a J-beta primer mix. TCRdb itself ran the 5' RACE reads through MiXCR, one entry per CDR3 protein. This table holds more than 800,000 distinct CDR3 sequences, more than 25% found once. The sample comprised blood. Every receptor here comes from an elderly woman in good health.

The chain joins TRBV12-3 or TRBV12-4 to TRBJ1-3; TRBD1 aligns across 7 bases. With V trimmed by 6 bases and J by 2 bases, 10 bases remained unmatched. There are 16 residues in the CDR3. The CDR3: CASSHTDRVAGNTIYF. The CDR3 DNA follows: TGTGCCAGCAGCCACACCGACAGGGTGGCTGGAAACACCATATATTTT.

This clonotype was seen at least ten times. In nucleotides, the CDR3 is TGCGCCAGCAGCTATCAGGGAAACGAGCAGTACTTC. Its translation: CASSYQGNEQYF. This chain links TRBV5-1 with TRBJ2-7, with a possible D match to TRBD1 (5 bases). The CDR3 contains 12 residues. V lost 3 bases, J lost 5 bases, and 9 bases lay in between. Looked up from germline, CDR1 is SGHRS and CDR2 is YFSETQ.

This clonotype was picked up a small number of times. CDR3 sequence (DNA): TGTGCCAGCCAACAGGGCCCTTTCTCAACTAATGAAAAACTGTTTTTT. Translated: CASQQGPFSTNEKLFF. This rearrangement joins TRBV6-4 to TRBJ1-4, with TRBD1 as a possible D gene (6 bases). Germline V lookup: CDR1 MRHNA, CDR2 SNTAGT. Trimming stripped 8 bases from V and 0 bases from J, with 16 bases between. This CDR3 is 16 amino acids long.

This clonotype was picked up many times. This sequence joins TRBV20-1 and TRBJ1-1, with D possibly matching TRBD1 (5 bases). V dropped 6 bases and J dropped 1 base, with 12 bases sitting between them. CDR3 size: 13 residues. Germline V CDR1 and CDR2: DFQATT, SNEGSKA (reference sequence). The CDR3 sequence is CSATGTANTEAFF. The CDR3 DNA is TGCAGTGCCACCGGGACGGCGAACACTGAAGCTTTCTTT.

This clonotype was seen a handful of times. The chain has TRBV4-3 and TRBJ2-2; possibly TRBD2 for D (5 bases). From germline, CDR1 is LGHNA and CDR2 YSLEER. The CDR3 is made up of 14 amino acids. The ends were cut back, 6 bases at V and 3 bases at J, with 11 bases in the middle. In DNA form, the CDR3 reads TGCGCCAGCAGTCGGGGTCACTACACCGGGGAGCTGTTTTTT. It yields the protein CASSRGHYTGELFF.

With respect to this clonotype: One end of the junction is discordant with germline, which a read error may explain. This chain connects TRBV12-3 or TRBV12-4 to TRBJ2-3, with D perhaps matching TRBD1 (5 bases). The CDR3 spans 15 residues. The CDR3 DNA is TGTGCCAGCAGGTCCCAGGGCATGAGCACAGATACGGAGTATTTT. Its translation is CASRSQGMSTDTEYF.

This clonotype was recorded many times. This rearrangement joins TRBV4-3 to TRBJ2-1, with 15 nucleotides matching TRBD2. Losses at the gene ends were 0 bases for V and 4 bases for J; bases not matched to a gene: 1. CDR3 length equals 17 residues. The V gene's germline CDR1 is LGHNA and CDR2 YSLEER. The CDR3 bases are TGCGCCAGCAGCCAAGATGGGACTAGCGGGGGGTACAATGAGCAGTTCTTC. It codes for CASSQDGTSGGYNEQFF.

Ten or more counts support this clonotype. The chain joins TRBV10-2 to TRBJ2-4, with D possibly being TRBD1 or TRBD2 (6 bases each). The CDR3 length is 13 residues. V lost 7 bases and J 4 bases, leaving 11 bases between the germline ends. The germline V gene encodes CDR1 WSHSY and CDR2 SAAADI. CDR3 DNA: TGCGCCAGCACGGGGGCCGCAAAAAACATTCAGTACTTC. Translation gives CASTGAAKNIQYF.

Concerning this clonotype itself: Being one base from a much bigger clone, this may be a read error. V is TRBV28 and J is TRBJ1-2; D is unclear. The V gene's germline CDR1 is MDHEN and CDR2 SYDVKM. This CDR3 has 18 amino acids. As DNA, the CDR3 is TGTGCCAGCAGTTTATGGGATGGGTCTGCCAAGGTGGACTATGGCGACACCTTC. It translates to CASSLWDGSAKVDYGDTF.

This clonotype showed up just a few times. This may arise from a read error, as a much more abundant clone is one base away. V is TRBV7-2 and J is TRBJ2-1; D uncertain. Per germline, CDR1 SGHTA and CDR2 FQGNSA. Trimming removed 5 bases at V and 0 bases at J, with 11 bases between. The CDR3 spans 15 residues. The chain's CDR3 is CASSPQFPSYNEQFF. The CDR3 DNA reads TGTGCCAGCAGCCCTCAATTCCCCTCCTACAATGAGCAGTTCTTC.

This clonotype has just a few counts. The rearrangement uses TRBV9 and TRBJ1-1; no definite D call. Germline CDR1 and CDR2: SGDLS and YYNGEE. CDR3 size: 15 residues. V was shortened by 0 bases and J by 0 bases, with 9 bases between the two germline ends. CDR3 sequence reads: CASSVVSMVNTEAFF. The CDR3, as DNA: TGTGCCAGCAGCGTAGTGAGTATGGTGAACACTGAAGCTTTCTTT.

This clonotype was picked up many times. This chain joins TRBV7-2 and TRBJ2-7, with D possibly being TRBD2 (7 bases). Germline assignment: CDR1 SGHTA and CDR2 FQGNSA. Trimming took 2 bases from V and 7 from J, leaving 18 bases between them. The CDR3 length is 15 residues. The CDR3 nucleotides read TGTGCCAGCAGCTTATCAAGCGGGACGAGGGGGGAGCAGTACTTC. Its protein is CASSLSSGTRGEQYF.

Regarding this clonotype: Just one base apart from a much larger clone, this may be a read error. The chain joins TRBV6-1 to TRBJ2-5; TRBD2 might be the D (5 bases). The length of the CDR3 is 13 residues. V lost 4 bases to trimming and J lost 7 bases, with 13 bases between them. Germline CDR1 and CDR2: MNHNS and SASEGT. The CDR3: CASSASARGTQYF. The CDR3 DNA reads as TGTGCCAGCAGTGCTTCAGCTCGGGGGACCCAGTACTTC.

A word on this clonotype: A much more abundant neighbour one base away suggests this may be a read error. The chain uses TRBV5-1 and TRBJ2-1; TRBD1 or TRBD2 may be the D gene (5 bases each). The CDR3 is 14 amino acids. Germline CDR1 and CDR2: SGHRS and YFSETQ. V gave up 4 bases and J gave up 6 bases, with 14 bases separating them. CDR3 sequence reads: CASSRDGVGNEQFF. CDR3 nucleotide sequence: TGCGCCAGCAGCCGGGACGGGGTAGGCAATGAGCAGTTCTTC.

This clonotype was found many times. This chain joins TRBV7-2 and TRBJ2-1; D may be TRBD1 (5 bases). Trimming left V 1 base short and J 8 bases short, with 12 bases between. The V gene's germline CDR1 is SGHTA and CDR2 FQGNSA. The CDR3 runs 14 residues. CDR3 loop: CASSLVSRVDEQFF. The CDR3 nucleotides are TGTGCCAGCAGCTTAGTGTCCAGGGTCGATGAGCAGTTCTTC.

This clonotype was found many times. The rearrangement uses TRBV3-1 and TRBJ2-3; a weak D match, TRBD1 (5 bases). The germline V gene encodes CDR1 LGHDT and CDR2 YNNKEL (reference sequence). This CDR3 spans 13 amino acids. The ends were cut back, 6 bases at V and 2 bases at J, with 9 bases in the middle. The CDR3 DNA follows: TGTGCCAGCAGAGACAGAAACACAGATACGCAGTATTTT. Its protein product is CASRDRNTDTQYF.

There are many counts of this clonotype. V and J are TRBV7-2 and TRBJ2-3, with 11 bases aligning to TRBD1. The CDR3 totals 15 residues. Germline V gives CDR1 SGHTA, CDR2 FQGNSA. V was pared by 5 bases and J by 5 bases, with 6 bases of the junction left unmatched. The CDR3: CASSRTGGKGDTQYF. The CDR3 region has the DNA TGTGCCAGCAGCCGGACAGGGGGCAAGGGAGATACGCAGTATTTT.

Only one count was recorded for this clonotype. With a much larger clone just one base away, this may be a read error. The chain joins TRBV15 to TRBJ2-2; 7 nucleotides match TRBD1. The V segment lost 4 bases and the J segment 3 bases; nucleotides outside the gene matches: 2. Germline values: CDR1 LNHNV, CDR2 YYDKDF (reference sequence). The CDR3 is made up of 14 amino acids. CDR3 residues: CATSMGQYTGELFF. In DNA form, the CDR3 reads TGTGCCACCAGCATGGGACAGTACACCGGGGAGCTGTTTTTT.

This clonotype was counted between two and nine times. The chain joins TRBV5-1 to TRBJ2-3; 8 bases are shared with TRBD2. V lost 6 bases to trimming and J lost 0 bases; unmatched junction nucleotides: 6. Per the germline V gene, CDR1 is SGHRS and CDR2 is YFSETQ. The CDR3 extends over 15 amino acids. CDR3 nucleotides: TGCGCCAGCACCACGGGGGGGGGTAGCACAGATACGCAGTATTTT. The encoded protein is CASTTGGGSTDTQYF.

The rearrangement uses TRBV29-1 and TRBJ2-1, with a weak D call TRBD2 (6 bases). From germline, CDR1 is SQVTM and CDR2 ANQGSEA. CDR3 length: 11 amino acids. The germline V and J ends were trimmed by 7 bases and 10 bases, with 14 bases remaining between them. CDR3 coding DNA: TGCAGCGGACATCGGAGGGCCGAGCAGTTCTTC. It yields the protein CSGHRRAEQFF.

As to this clonotype: With a much larger clone just one base away, this may be a read error. The chain employs TRBV18 and TRBJ2-1, with 10 bases that match TRBD2. The CDR3 covers 14 residues. Germline V lookup: CDR1 KGHSH, CDR2 LQKENI. CDR3 coding DNA: TGTGTCAGCTCAGCTAGCGGGGGTCACAATGAGCAGTTCTTC. It translates to CVSSASGGHNEQFF.

This clonotype was seen once. The CDR3 bases are TGTGCCAGCGGTCTGAGGACTAGCGGGGGGGGTAGCTCCTACGAGCAGTACTTC. Encoded protein: CASGLRTSGGGSSYEQYF. The V gene is TRBV28, the J gene TRBJ2-7, with 15 positions matching TRBD2. Germline lookup yields CDR1 MDHEN and CDR2 SYDVKM. The CDR3 runs 18 residues. The junction had 11 bases not matched to a gene; V was cut back by 8 bases and J by 0 bases.

This clonotype was observed at least ten times. The chain carries TRBV7-9 and TRBJ1-2; perhaps TRBD1 as D (6 bases). Germline V gene lookup returns CDR1 SEHNR and CDR2 FQNEAQ (reference sequence). The CDR3 consists of 14 residues. V lost 5 bases and J 8 bases, leaving 18 bases between the germline ends. The chain's CDR3 is CASSPGGAPEGYTF. The CDR3 DNA is TGTGCCAGCAGCCCGGGGGGCGCCCCAGAAGGCTACACCTTC.

This clonotype appeared many times. The J gene is TRBJ2-5, the V gene TRBV5-1; 12 positions agree with TRBD1. The CDR3 consists of 16 residues. The V and J ends lost 0 bases and 5 bases, in that order; junction bases with no gene match: 5. The V gene's germline CDR1 is SGHRS and CDR2 YFSETQ. The CDR3 reads CASSLGGQGASETQYF. CDR3 sequence (DNA): TGCGCCAGCAGCTTGGGGGGACAGGGGGCTTCGGAGACCCAGTACTTC.

This clonotype has a count of ten or more. The CDR3 region has the DNA TGTGCCTGGAGTCTAGGGATTTTCCAAGAGACCCAGTACTTC. Encoded protein: CAWSLGIFQETQYF. This rearrangement joins TRBV30 to TRBJ2-5, with D hard to call. V lost 2 bases, J lost 1 base, and 11 bases lay in between. Germline lookup yields CDR1 GTSNPN and CDR2 SVGIG (reference sequence). This CDR3 spans 14 amino acids.

In this sample, this clonotype turned up many times. The chain carries TRBV12-3 or TRBV12-4 and TRBJ2-1; TRBD2 matches at 9 bases. The CDR3 runs to 14 residues. The junction had 1 base not matched to a gene; V was cut back by 6 bases and J by 1 base. CDR3 sequence (DNA): TGTGCCAGCAGAGGACTAGCGTCCTACAATGAGCAGTTCTTC. This gives the protein CASRGLASYNEQFF.

Of note for this clonotype: A read error is possible here, since a much larger clone lies one base away. J is TRBJ1-2 and V is TRBV25-1, with D tentatively TRBD1 (5 bases). The CDR3 is 14 amino acids. Germline assignment: CDR1 MGHDK and CDR2 SYGVNS. The V and J ends lost 2 bases and 4 bases respectively, with 11 bases between them. The CDR3, as DNA: TGTGCCAGCAGTGAAACGGGGGGATGCTATGGCTACACCTTC. This codes for CASSETGGCYGYTF.